A single sample gave rise to the 31 T cell receptor beta chains below, sequenced in a study of blood T cells in healthy people across ages. Primers used in a second PCR of about 7 to 12 cycles were a sample-barcoded 5' primer and a J-beta primer mix. One entry per CDR3 protein results from TCRdb running MiXCR on the 5' RACE reads. The sample carries about 630,000 distinct CDR3 sequences, under 25% recorded once. Material: blood. Source of these receptors: a man between 65 and 85 years old in good health.

This chain links TRBV29-1 with TRBJ1-1; 8 bases line up with TRBD1. This CDR3 region has 13 residues. V dropped 4 bases and J dropped 4; count of bases not matched to a gene: 5. CDR1 and CDR2 (germline): SQVTM, ANQGSEA. The CDR3, as DNA: TGCAGCGTTGCAACAGGGGGAATCACTGAAGCTTTCTTT. It translates to CSVATGGITEAFF.

CDR3 loop: CASRPDTPNQPQHF. In DNA, the CDR3 is TGTGCCAGCAGACCCGACACACCAAATCAGCCCCAGCATTTT. This sequence joins TRBV6-2 or TRBV6-3 and TRBJ1-5, with no clear D. This CDR3 comprises 14 residues. Per the germline V gene, CDR1 is MNHEY and CDR2 is SVGEGT. With 6 bases removed from V and 4 bases from J, the gap between germline ends came to 13 bases.

This clonotype occurred once. The chain recombines TRBV15 with TRBJ2-3; 9 bases fit TRBD2. The ends lost 5 bases at V and 1 base at J; junction bases unmatched: 7. Germline V gene sequence: CDR1 LNHNV, CDR2 YYDKDF (reference sequence). The CDR3 is 16 residues long. The CDR3 DNA reads as TGTGCCACCAGCCAACCCGTAGCGGGAGGCACAGATACGCAGTATTTT. Protein product: CATSQPVAGGTDTQYF.

The table lists this clonotype with a few counts. The chain uses TRBV20-1 and TRBJ2-7; the match to TRBD2 covers 7 bases. Germline values: CDR1 DFQATT, CDR2 SNEGSKA (reference sequence). The CDR3 sequence is 15 residues long. Losses at the gene ends were 0 bases for V and 5 bases for J; bases not matched to a gene: 10. The CDR3 sequence is CSARDPREGPNEQYF. Written as DNA, the CDR3 is TGCAGTGCTAGAGATCCGAGGGAGGGCCCGAACGAGCAGTACTTC.

The J gene is TRBJ2-3, the V gene TRBV18; D may be TRBD1 (6 bases). The CDR3 sequence is 15 residues long. Germline V gives CDR1 KGHSH, CDR2 LQKENI. V lost 3 bases to trimming and J lost 4 bases, with 14 bases between them. The CDR3, as DNA: TGTGCCAGCTCACCGGTCACAGGGAGCGCAGATACGCAGTATTTT. This gives the protein CASSPVTGSADTQYF.

The chain carries TRBV5-1 and TRBJ2-5; 9 nucleotides align to TRBD1. Germline CDR1 and CDR2: SGHRS and YFSETQ. This CDR3 is built from 14 residues. V gave up 4 bases and J gave up 4 bases; unmatched junction bases: 5. The CDR3 DNA sequence: TGCGCCAGCAGCGAGGACAGGGGTGGAGAGACCCAGTACTTC. Translation: CASSEDRGGETQYF.

The rearrangement joins TRBV7-2 to TRBJ2-1; 11 positions agree with TRBD2. Trimming took 10 bases from V and 4 from J; bases not matched to a gene: 6. This CDR3 spans 14 amino acids. CDR1 is SGHTA, CDR2 FQGNSA, per germline. The CDR3, as DNA: TGTGCCAATAAGCTAGCGGGGGGATACAATGAGCAGTTCTTC. Protein: CANKLAGGYNEQFF.

The table lists this clonotype with a few counts. The V and J genes are TRBV2 and TRBJ2-5; possible D gene TRBD2, 5 bases. V was cut by 8 bases and J by 3 bases, with 10 bases left in between. Germline V gives CDR1 SNHLY, CDR2 FYNNEI. The CDR3 spans 12 residues. For the CDR3, the DNA is TGTGCCAGCGGTGGGAGAAAAGAGACCCAGTACTTC. It yields the protein CASGGRKETQYF. The entire variable domain, with the rest obtained from reference TRBV2 and TRBJ2-5, is as follows: EPEVTQTPSHQVTQMGQEVILRCVPISNHLYFYWYRQILGQKVEFLVSFYNNEISEKSEIFDDQFSVERPDGSNFTLKIRSTKLEDSAMYFCASGGRKETQYFGPGTRLLVL.

This clonotype has a handful of counts. The rearrangement links TRBV7-9 to TRBJ1-5; no definite D call. Per the germline V gene, CDR1 is SEHNR and CDR2 is FQNEAQ (reference sequence). The CDR3 length is 14 residues. The V gene lost 5 bases and the J gene lost 1 base, with 9 bases spanning the gap. CDR3 amino acids: CASSHTESNQPQHF. CDR3 DNA sequence: TGTGCCAGCAGCCACACAGAGAGCAATCAGCCCCAGCATTTT.

The V call is TRBV12-3 or TRBV12-4, the J call TRBJ2-4; TRBD1 matches at 9 bases. CDR3 length: 12 residues. V shed 7 bases and J 16 bases; nucleotides not matched to a gene: 11. The CDR3 is CASTKTRDREYF. The CDR3 DNA follows: TGTGCCAGCACCAAGACCCGGGACAGGGAATACTTC.

The rearrangement links TRBV20-1 to TRBJ1-4; D unclear. The length of the CDR3 is 14 residues. Germline values: CDR1 DFQATT, CDR2 SNEGSKA (reference sequence). V was trimmed by 3 bases and J by 4 bases, leaving 12 bases between them. CDR3 residues: CSARLGGSNEKLFF. DNA of the CDR3: TGCAGTGCTAGGCTCGGTGGTAGTAATGAAAAACTGTTTTTT.

This clonotype was recorded a few times. The chain has TRBV30 and TRBJ1-5; D might be TRBD1 (6 bases). V was shortened by 0 bases and J by 5 bases, with 11 bases between the two germline ends. Per germline, CDR1 GTSNPN and CDR2 SVGIG (reference sequence). The CDR3 extends over 14 amino acids. The CDR3 nucleotides read TGTGCCTGGAGTGTTTGGACAGAGGATCAGCCCCAGCATTTT. Its translation is CAWSVWTEDQPQHF.

This chain connects TRBV7-3 to TRBJ1-1, with D tentatively TRBD1 (5 bases). The V and J ends lost 2 bases and 4 bases respectively, with 11 bases between them. Per germline, CDR1 SGHTA and CDR2 FQGTGA. This CDR3 comprises 14 residues. The CDR3, as DNA: TGTGCCAGCAGCTTACAGGGTACTGGCACTGAAGCTTTCTTT. This translates into CASSLQGTGTEAFF.

This clonotype showed up just a few times. This rearrangement joins TRBV20-1 to TRBJ2-5, with D uncertain. The J call may not be correct, given that the DNA end is closer to TRBJ2-1. CDR3 length: 14 amino acids. Per germline, CDR1 DFQATT and CDR2 SNEGSKA (reference sequence). CDR3 amino acids: CSALWSPSDNEQFF. The CDR3 region has the DNA TGCAGTGCCCTTTGGTCTCCCTCGGACAATGAGCAGTTCTTC.

This clonotype has just a few counts. The chain carries TRBV28 and TRBJ2-5; D is unresolved. Germline lookup yields CDR1 MDHEN and CDR2 SYDVKM. The CDR3 is 11 residues long. Trimming pared 6 bases from V and 7 bases from J, leaving 9 bases between. In DNA form, the CDR3 reads TGTGCCAGCAGCCCCCATGTGACCCAGTACTTC. Residues: CASSPHVTQYF.

This clonotype was seen only a few times. The genes are TRBV7-9 and TRBJ2-2, with 14 positions matching TRBD2. The CDR3 length is 18 residues. V gave up 5 bases and J gave up 2 bases; unmatched junction bases: 7. Germline V gene sequence: CDR1 SEHNR, CDR2 FQNEAQ (reference sequence). Written as DNA, the CDR3 is TGTGCCAGCAGCCCCCGACTAGCGGGAGGGCCTAACACCGGGGAGCTGTTTTTT. Protein product: CASSPRLAGGPNTGELFF. Filled out from reference TRBV7-9 and TRBJ2-2, the complete variable domain reads DTGVSQNPRHKITKRGQNVTFRCDPISEHNRLYWYRQTLGQGPEFLTYFQNEAQLEKSRLLSDRFSAERPKGSFSTLEIQRTEQGDSAMYLCASSPRLAGGPNTGELFFGEGSRLTVL.

This sequence joins TRBV7-6 and TRBJ2-2; D is unresolved. The CDR3 length is 13 residues. Germline CDR1 is SGHVS and CDR2 is FNYEAQ. Deletions cut 5 bases from V and 8 bases from J, with 12 bases between. The CDR3 spells CASSNPNSGELFF. CDR3 nucleotide sequence: TGTGCCAGCAGCAACCCTAATTCTGGGGAGCTGTTTTTT.

The gene calls are TRBV2 and TRBJ1-5; perhaps TRBD1 as D (6 bases). V was trimmed by 0 bases and J by 9 bases, leaving 12 bases between them. In germline, CDR1 is SNHLY, CDR2 FYNNEI. The CDR3 is 14 amino acids. In nucleotides, the CDR3 is TGTGCCAGCAGTGAAGCGGGGGCGATCACGCCCCAGCATTTT. Protein sequence: CASSEAGAITPQHF.

The rearrangement joins TRBV7-2 to TRBJ2-2; the D gene is possibly TRBD1 (6 bases). This CDR3 has 15 residues. Germline V lookup: CDR1 SGHTA, CDR2 FQGNSA. Deletions cut 1 base from V and 3 bases from J, with 9 bases between. CDR3: CASSLGGPDTGELFF. In nucleotides, the CDR3 is TGTGCCAGCAGCTTAGGGGGGCCTGACACCGGGGAGCTGTTTTTT.

V gene TRBV10-3 combines with J gene TRBJ2-5; D is ambiguous. Germline loops: CDR1 ENHRY, CDR2 SYGVKD. This CDR3 region has 13 residues. The V end was cut by 4 bases, the J end by 2 bases, with 8 bases between. DNA for the CDR3: TGTGCCATCAGTGCAACAAAACAAGAGACCCAGTACTTC. This encodes CAISATKQETQYF.

This clonotype was observed a few times. CDR3 loop: CSGGRDTDTQYF. The CDR3 DNA sequence: TGCAGTGGGGGGCGGGACACAGATACGCAGTATTTT. This chain links TRBV20-1 with TRBJ2-3, with D perhaps TRBD1 or TRBD2 (6 bases each). CDR1 is DFQATT, CDR2 SNEGSKA, per germline (reference sequence). The V and J ends lost 7 bases and 2 bases respectively, with 10 bases between them. The CDR3 is 12 residues long.

The CDR3 region has the DNA TGTGCCAGTTCCGGACAGGGACGCGTGCTGAACACTGAAGCTTTCTTT. This sequence encodes CASSGQGRVLNTEAFF. The chain links TRBV18 to TRBJ1-1; 8 bases map to TRBD1. CDR1 is KGHSH, CDR2 LQKENI, per germline. The CDR3 has 16 amino acids. The J segment lost 0 bases and the V segment lost 9 bases, leaving 12 bases of the junction unmatched.

This chain connects TRBV7-2 to TRBJ2-7; 10 positions match TRBD1. Germline CDR1 SGHTA, CDR2 FQGNSA. Unmatched junction bases numbered 6, after V lost 1 base and J lost 3 bases. This CDR3 is built from 16 residues. DNA for the CDR3: TGTGCCAGCAGCTTAGTGGACAGGGGGACCATCTACGAGCAGTACTTC. The encoded protein is CASSLVDRGTIYEQYF.

CDR3: CASRRTGVSYEQYF. CDR3 sequence (DNA): TGTGCCAGCAGGAGGACAGGGGTCTCCTACGAGCAGTACTTC. The chain employs TRBV2 and TRBJ2-5; the match to TRBD1 covers 9 bases. The J call may be mistaken, given a closer DNA end match to TRBJ2-7. CDR1 SNHLY and CDR2 FYNNEI come from the germline V gene. This CDR3 has 14 amino acids.

This clonotype was detected a few times. The chain has TRBV4-1 and TRBJ1-2; D gene ambiguous. Trimming left V 1 base short and J 2 bases short, with 8 bases between. The CDR3 extends over 14 amino acids. Germline CDR1 and CDR2: MGHRA and YSYEKL. CDR3 region: CASSQVTQNYGYTF. Written as DNA, the CDR3 is TGCGCCAGCAGCCAAGTAACACAGAACTATGGCTACACCTTC.

The V gene is TRBV29-1, the J gene TRBJ1-4; no definite D call. Germline V lookup: CDR1 SQVTM, CDR2 ANQGSEA. Trimming stripped 7 bases from V and 6 bases from J, with 9 bases between. The CDR3 runs to 11 residues. In DNA, the CDR3 is TGCAGCGCTGAGGCTGATGAAAAACTGTTTTTT. Translated: CSAEADEKLFF.

This chain joins TRBV14 and TRBJ2-5; D gene uncertain. The length of the CDR3 is 14 residues. The germline V gene encodes CDR1 SGHDN and CDR2 FVKESK. Trimming pared 0 bases from V and 0 bases from J, leaving 5 bases between. The CDR3 DNA reads as TGTGCCAGCAGCCAAGATAACTACCAAGAGACCCAGTACTTC. It is translated as CASSQDNYQETQYF.

This clonotype showed up just a few times. The genes are TRBV2 and TRBJ2-1, with no clear D. Germline V lookup: CDR1 SNHLY, CDR2 FYNNEI. CDR3 length: 14 residues. Trimming removed 6 bases from V and 2 bases from J, with 11 bases in between. CDR3 loop: CASSDLETYNEQFF. For the CDR3, the DNA is TGTGCCAGCAGCGACTTAGAGACCTACAATGAGCAGTTCTTC.

In its sample, this clonotype was seen a few times. The chain couples TRBV6-5 to TRBJ2-6; D remains unclear. The CDR3 is made up of 13 amino acids. V lost 7 bases to trimming and J lost 0 bases, with 4 bases between them. Per germline, CDR1 MNHEY and CDR2 SVGAGI. The DNA for the CDR3 is TGTGCCAGCAAGAGCTCTGGGGCCAACGTCCTGACTTTC. This gives the protein CASKSSGANVLTF.

This clonotype has a handful of counts. The V and J genes are TRBV28 and TRBJ2-7, with D possibly being TRBD1 (6 bases). This CDR3 is built from 16 residues. Per the germline V gene, CDR1 is MDHEN and CDR2 is SYDVKM. The germline V and J ends were trimmed by 6 bases and 0 bases, with 18 bases remaining between them. The CDR3 sequence: CASSRPRDIHSYEQYF. The CDR3 DNA is TGTGCCAGCAGCAGACCCCGGGACATCCACTCCTACGAGCAGTACTTC.

A few counts support this clonotype. The chain uses TRBV7-9 and TRBJ1-4; D unresolved. Germline V lookup: CDR1 SEHNR, CDR2 FQNEAQ (reference sequence). Trimming left V 1 base short and J 8 bases short, with 8 bases between. The CDR3 contains 13 residues. The CDR3 loop is CASSLVREEKLFF. In DNA, the CDR3 is TGTGCCAGCAGCTTAGTGCGGGAAGAAAAACTGTTTTTT. Looking up the rest from reference TRBV7-9 and TRBJ1-4 gives the full variable domain: DTGVSQNPRHKITKRGQNVTFRCDPISEHNRLYWYRQTLGQGPEFLTYFQNEAQLEKSRLLSDRFSAERPKGSFSTLEIQRTEQGDSAMYLCASSLVREEKLFFGSGTQLSVL.